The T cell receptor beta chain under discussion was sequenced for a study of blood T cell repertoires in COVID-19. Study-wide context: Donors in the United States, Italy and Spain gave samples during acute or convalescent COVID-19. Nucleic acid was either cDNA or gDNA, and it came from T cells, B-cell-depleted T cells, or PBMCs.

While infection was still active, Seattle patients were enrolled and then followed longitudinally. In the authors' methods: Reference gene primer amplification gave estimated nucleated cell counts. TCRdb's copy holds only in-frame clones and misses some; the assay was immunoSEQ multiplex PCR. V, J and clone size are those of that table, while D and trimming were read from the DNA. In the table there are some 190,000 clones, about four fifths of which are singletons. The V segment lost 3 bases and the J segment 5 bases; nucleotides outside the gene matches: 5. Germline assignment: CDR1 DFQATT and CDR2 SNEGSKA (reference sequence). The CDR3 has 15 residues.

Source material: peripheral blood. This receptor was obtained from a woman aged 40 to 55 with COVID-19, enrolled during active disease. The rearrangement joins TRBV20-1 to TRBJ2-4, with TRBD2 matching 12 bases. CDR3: CSASVLAGGQNIQYF. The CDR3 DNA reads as TGCAGTGCTAGTGTCCTAGCGGGAGGGCAAAACATTCAGTACTTC.